Below are 31 T cell receptor beta chains sequenced from a single sample in a study of graft-versus-host responses after intestinal transplantation. The data were produced by immunoSEQ multiplex PCR, yet TCRdb's version contains in-frame clones alone and is incomplete. This sample has 75,000 to 100,000 clones, with around nine tenths found just once. Here the sequenced sample was PBMCs, taken roughly 450 days after intestinal transplant. The receptors were gathered from a human patient who received an intestinal transplant, so some T cells may come from the graft donor.

The chain couples TRBV7-9 to TRBJ1-5; D is possibly TRBD1 (5 bases). The CDR3 has 15 amino acids. The germline CDR1 and CDR2 sequences are SEHNR and FQNEAQ (reference sequence). Trimming removed 1 base from V and 2 bases from J, with 9 bases in between. In DNA form, the CDR3 reads TGTGCCAGCAGCTTAGGGGGGACCGGCAATCAGCCCCAGCATTTT. Protein: CASSLGGTGNQPQHF.

This chain uses TRBV7-3 with TRBJ2-7, with D maybe TRBD1 (5 bases). The CDR3 extends over 13 amino acids. Germline V gene lookup returns CDR1 SGHTA and CDR2 FQGTGA. V was cut by 1 base and J by 3 bases, with 7 bases left in between. The DNA of the CDR3 is TGTGCCAGCAGCTTAATCCAGGGCTACGAGCAGTACTTC. It codes for CASSLIQGYEQYF.

The sample holds a few counts of this clone. The chain joins TRBV9 to TRBJ1-1; D is undetermined. The CDR3 sequence is 14 residues long. V lost 0 bases to trimming and J lost 2 bases, with 8 bases between them. The germline V gene encodes CDR1 SGDLS and CDR2 YYNGEE. The CDR3 coding sequence is TGTGCCAGCAGCGTAGGGTCGTTTAACACTGAAGCTTTCTTT. It yields the protein CASSVGSFNTEAFF.

The rearrangement links TRBV7-6 to TRBJ1-2; 9 bases match TRBD1. J gave up 7 bases and V 5 bases, and 11 bases lay outside the gene matches. The CDR3 is made up of 15 amino acids. Germline assignment: CDR1 SGHVS and CDR2 FNYEAQ. The CDR3: CASSTGQGTPGGYTF. The CDR3 bases are TGTGCCAGCAGCACTGGACAGGGGACGCCCGGTGGCTACACCTTC.

This chain uses TRBV6-1 with TRBJ1-1, with D perhaps TRBD1 (6 bases). Trimming took off 1 base at V and 4 bases at J, with 7 bases between the two ends. This CDR3 has 13 amino acids. CDR1 MNHNS and CDR2 SASEGT come from the germline V gene. The CDR3 coding sequence is TGTGCCAGCAGTGAAGAGGGGGGCACTGAAGCTTTCTTT. Its protein product is CASSEEGGTEAFF.

This chain links TRBV9 with TRBJ1-4; the D is unclear. The CDR3 contains 15 residues. Germline values: CDR1 SGDLS, CDR2 YYNGEE. V lost 0 bases to trimming and J lost 4 bases, with 10 bases between them. The CDR3 DNA reads as TGTGCCAGCAGCGTAGGGACTCGTCTTAATGAAAAACTGTTTTTT. Amino acids: CASSVGTRLNEKLFF.

V and J are TRBV2 and TRBJ2-5; D ambiguous. The J call may be incorrect, as the DNA end agrees better with TRBJ2-7. Germline lookup yields CDR1 SNHLY and CDR2 FYNNEI. The CDR3 spans 12 residues. CDR3 coding DNA: TGTGCCAGCAGGGGCAGAACCTACGAGCAGTACTTC. Translated: CASRGRTYEQYF.

The chain is built from TRBV7-8 and TRBJ1-1; D perhaps matches TRBD1 (6 bases). Deletions cut 4 bases from V and 8 bases from J, with 14 bases between. The V gene's germline CDR1 is SGHVS and CDR2 FQNEAQ. The CDR3 is made up of 13 amino acids. In DNA form, the CDR3 reads TGTGCCAGCAGCTCGACAGGACCTTTCGAAGCTTTCTTT. This sequence encodes CASSSTGPFEAFF.

This chain links TRBV7-9 with TRBJ2-1, with a possible D match to TRBD2 (6 bases). Trimming pared 1 base from V and 1 base from J, leaving 11 bases between. This CDR3 is 16 amino acids long. Germline values: CDR1 SEHNR, CDR2 FQNEAQ (reference sequence). The CDR3 here is CASSLGDSGSYNEQFF. The CDR3 DNA sequence: TGTGCCAGCAGCTTAGGGGATAGCGGATCCTACAATGAGCAGTTCTTC. The full variable domain, its missing parts supplied by reference TRBV7-9 and TRBJ2-1, is DTGVSQNPRHKITKRGQNVTFRCDPISEHNRLYWYRQTLGQGPEFLTYFQNEAQLEKSRLLSDRFSAERPKGSFSTLEIQRTEQGDSAMYLCASSLGDSGSYNEQFFGPGTRLTVL.

This sequence joins TRBV11-2 and TRBJ2-5; D uncertain. Matching the DNA end better, TRBJ2-7 makes the J call doubtful. The CDR3 is 13 residues long. Germline lookup yields CDR1 SGHAT and CDR2 FQNNGV. The CDR3 here is CASSSTVQAEQYF. For the CDR3, the DNA is TGTGCCAGCAGCTCCACCGTCCAGGCCGAGCAGTACTTC.

This chain joins TRBV5-4 and TRBJ2-1, with 8 bases that match TRBD2. V lost 7 bases, J lost 6 bases, and 9 bases stayed unmatched. The CDR3 spans 14 residues. Germline CDR1 reads SGHNT; CDR2 reads YYREEE (reference sequence). This CDR3 is CASGQRGSFNEQFF. CDR3 DNA: TGTGCCAGCGGACAGCGGGGGTCGTTCAATGAGCAGTTCTTC.

This clone was counted once. The chain uses TRBV2 and TRBJ2-7, with D perhaps TRBD1 (6 bases). V lost 3 bases, J lost 2 bases, and 11 bases lay in between. The CDR3 is 14 residues long. CDR1 is SNHLY and CDR2 is FYNNEI in the germline V gene. The CDR3 loop is CASSDTDRPYEQYF. CDR3 DNA sequence: TGTGCCAGCAGTGACACCGACAGGCCCTACGAGCAGTACTTC.

The chain joins TRBV5-1 to TRBJ2-6; 7 bases are shared with TRBD1. This CDR3 spans 15 amino acids. V lost 2 bases and J lost 1; bases outside the gene matches: 0. Germline CDR1 and CDR2: SGHRS and YFSETQ. In nucleotides, the CDR3 is TGCGCCAGCAGCTTACAGGGGTCTGGGGCCAACGTCCTGACTTTC. Translating it yields CASSLQGSGANVLTF.

The J gene is TRBJ1-2, the V gene TRBV5-8; perhaps TRBD1 as D (5 bases). This CDR3 is built from 15 residues. V lost 0 bases and J lost 0, with 9 bases in between. Germline V lookup: CDR1 SGHTS, CDR2 YDEGEE. The CDR3 loop reads CASSLADRSNYGYTF. DNA for the CDR3: TGTGCCAGCAGCTTGGCCGACAGATCTAACTATGGCTACACCTTC.

V is TRBV5-4 and J is TRBJ1-1; D not certain. CDR1 SGHNT and CDR2 YYREEE come from the germline V gene (reference sequence). Trimming left V 0 bases short and J 7 bases short, with 7 bases between. There are 12 residues in the CDR3. The CDR3 sequence is CASSLALHEAFF. The CDR3 DNA sequence: TGTGCCAGCAGCTTGGCCCTTCATGAAGCTTTCTTT.

The CDR3 sequence is CASKSDIYYRSPLHF. Written as DNA, the CDR3 is TGCGCCAGCAAGTCGGACATTTATTATCGATCACCCCTCCACTTT. V and J are TRBV4-1 and TRBJ1-6, with a tentative D call TRBD1 (5 bases). CDR1 and CDR2 from the germline V gene are MGHRA and YSYEKL. The V gene lost 7 bases and the J gene lost 10 bases, with 20 bases spanning the gap. CDR3 length equals 15 residues.

This clone was picked up one time. This sequence joins TRBV18 and TRBJ2-2; no clear D. CDR3 length equals 13 residues. V was trimmed by 2 bases and J by 5 bases, leaving 6 bases between them. Germline V gene data show CDR1 as KGHSH and CDR2 as LQKENI. Written as DNA, the CDR3 is TGTGCCAGCTCACCAGGGGAAACCGGGGAGCTGTTTTTT. This translates into CASSPGETGELFF.

The CDR3: CASSLPAGHYGYTF. The CDR3 DNA is TGTGCCAGCAGCCTCCCTGCAGGACACTATGGCTACACCTTC. The chain carries TRBV7-9 and TRBJ1-2, with unresolved D. The length of the CDR3 is 14 residues. The V and J ends lost 5 bases and 3 bases respectively, with 13 bases between them. The germline V gene encodes CDR1 SEHNR and CDR2 FQNEAQ (reference sequence).

The gene calls are TRBV6-5 and TRBJ2-2; maybe TRBD1 (6 bases). The CDR3 consists of 15 residues. Germline V gene data show CDR1 as MNHEY and CDR2 as SVGAGI. Trimming cost V 4 bases and J 0 bases, with 9 bases left between them. DNA of the CDR3: TGTGCCAGCAGTTTGGGGACACCGAACACCGGGGAGCTGTTTTTT. Translating it yields CASSLGTPNTGELFF.

The chain couples TRBV11-2 to TRBJ2-3; 16 nucleotides agree with TRBD2. The CDR3 extends over 18 amino acids. Germline CDR1 reads SGHAT; CDR2 reads FQNNGV. With 5 bases clipped from V and 2 bases from J, the junction kept 7 bases outside the gene matches. CDR3 protein: CASSPGGLAGGPTDTQYF. For the CDR3, the DNA is TGTGCCAGCAGCCCTGGGGGACTAGCGGGGGGGCCCACAGATACGCAGTATTTT.

This chain connects TRBV10-3 to TRBJ1-1; possible D gene TRBD1, 5 bases. Germline loops: CDR1 ENHRY, CDR2 SYGVKD. Trimming left V 5 bases short and J 5 bases short, with 9 bases between. The CDR3 length is 12 residues. CDR3 region: CAISLAGTEAFF. For the CDR3, the DNA is TGTGCCATCAGTTTGGCAGGGACTGAAGCTTTCTTT.

A remark on this clone: Other DNA sequences from this sample encode an identical CDR3 as well. V is TRBV7-9 and J is TRBJ1-1, with D unclear. The CDR3 loop spans 12 amino acids. V was trimmed by 5 bases and J by 4 bases, leaving 8 bases between them. CDR1 is SEHNR, CDR2 FQNEAQ, per germline (reference sequence). CDR3 in amino acids: CASSPLGTEAFF. CDR3 bases: TGTGCCAGCAGCCCCCTAGGCACTGAAGCTTTCTTT. Drawing the rest from reference TRBV7-9 and TRBJ1-1, the complete variable domain is DTGVSQNPRHKITKRGQNVTFRCDPISEHNRLYWYRQTLGQGPEFLTYFQNEAQLEKSRLLSDRFSAERPKGSFSTLEIQRTEQGDSAMYLCASSPLGTEAFFGQGTRLTVV.

The CDR3 region is CASSIPVGLAGSDTQYF. In nucleotides, the CDR3 is TGTGCCAGTAGTATCCCCGTGGGACTAGCGGGGTCCGATACGCAGTATTTT. The V gene is TRBV19, the J gene TRBJ2-3; 13 bases align to TRBD2. The CDR3 consists of 17 residues. Germline CDR1 LNHDA, CDR2 SQIVND (reference sequence). V gave up 3 bases and J gave up 6 bases; unmatched junction bases: 9.

The chain joins TRBV11-2 to TRBJ2-3; 12 bases map to TRBD2. Trimming at V came to 5 bases and at J to 4 bases, leaving 7 bases not matched to a gene. This CDR3 region has 16 residues. CDR1 and CDR2 (germline): SGHAT, FQNNGV. The CDR3 DNA reads as TGTGCCAGCAGCCCCCTCCTAGCGGGGGGGTCAGATACGCAGTATTTT. Protein: CASSPLLAGGSDTQYF.

This clone showed up just once. The CDR3 DNA follows: TGTGCCAGCAGCCCCCACGGGGGACCCACTGAAGCTTTCTTT. Residues: CASSPHGGPTEAFF. The J gene is TRBJ1-1, the V gene TRBV9, with D possibly being TRBD1 (5 bases). Germline V gene sequence: CDR1 SGDLS, CDR2 YYNGEE. The CDR3 totals 14 residues. Trimming stripped 4 bases from V and 4 bases from J, with 14 bases between.

The chain carries TRBV4-2 and TRBJ1-1, with D possibly TRBD1 on 6 matching bases. CDR3 length: 16 residues. V was cut by 1 base and J by 3 bases, with 15 bases left in between. Germline V gene data show CDR1 as LGHNA and CDR2 as YNFKEQ. CDR3 residues: CASSQATGKKDTEAFF. The CDR3 DNA reads as TGTGCCAGCAGCCAAGCGACAGGAAAGAAGGACACTGAAGCTTTCTTT.

This chain links TRBV9 with TRBJ2-5; D may be TRBD1 or TRBD2 (5 bases each). This CDR3 spans 12 amino acids. Germline CDR1 is SGDLS and CDR2 is YYNGEE. V was shortened by 3 bases and J by 3 bases, with 6 bases between the two germline ends. The chain's CDR3 is CASSGGEETQYF. The CDR3 DNA is TGTGCCAGCAGCGGAGGGGAAGAGACCCAGTACTTC.

The genes are TRBV6-5 and TRBJ1-1; D gene ambiguous. CDR3 length: 15 amino acids. V was trimmed by 2 bases and J by 7 bases, leaving 17 bases between them. Germline CDR1 MNHEY, CDR2 SVGAGI. CDR3 protein: CASSYISVAKGEAFF. The CDR3 DNA reads TGTGCCAGCAGTTACATAAGTGTCGCTAAGGGTGAAGCTTTCTTT.

CDR3: CATSGTYEQYF. CDR3 nucleotides: TGTGCCACCTCGGGGACCTACGAGCAGTACTTC. V usage is TRBV10-3 and J usage is TRBJ2-7; TRBD2 might be the D (5 bases). V lost 10 bases and J 2 bases, leaving 9 bases between the germline ends. This CDR3 is built from 11 residues. The germline V gene has CDR1 ENHRY and CDR2 SYGVKD.

The chain links TRBV9 to TRBJ2-3; unclear D gene. CDR3 length: 14 amino acids. Germline CDR1 reads SGDLS; CDR2 reads YYNGEE. With 0 bases removed from V and 0 bases from J, the gap between germline ends came to 5 bases. The CDR3 is CASSVGKSTDTQYF. CDR3 sequence (DNA): TGTGCCAGCAGCGTAGGAAAAAGCACAGATACGCAGTATTTT.

The chain joins TRBV7-3 to TRBJ2-2; the D is unclear. V was trimmed by 5 bases and J by 3 bases, leaving 13 bases between them. CDR1 SGHTA and CDR2 FQGTGA come from the germline V gene. The CDR3 is 15 amino acids. CDR3 sequence reads: CASSPVRGYTGELFF. CDR3 DNA: TGTGCCAGCAGCCCTGTCCGAGGCTACACCGGGGAGCTGTTTTTT.